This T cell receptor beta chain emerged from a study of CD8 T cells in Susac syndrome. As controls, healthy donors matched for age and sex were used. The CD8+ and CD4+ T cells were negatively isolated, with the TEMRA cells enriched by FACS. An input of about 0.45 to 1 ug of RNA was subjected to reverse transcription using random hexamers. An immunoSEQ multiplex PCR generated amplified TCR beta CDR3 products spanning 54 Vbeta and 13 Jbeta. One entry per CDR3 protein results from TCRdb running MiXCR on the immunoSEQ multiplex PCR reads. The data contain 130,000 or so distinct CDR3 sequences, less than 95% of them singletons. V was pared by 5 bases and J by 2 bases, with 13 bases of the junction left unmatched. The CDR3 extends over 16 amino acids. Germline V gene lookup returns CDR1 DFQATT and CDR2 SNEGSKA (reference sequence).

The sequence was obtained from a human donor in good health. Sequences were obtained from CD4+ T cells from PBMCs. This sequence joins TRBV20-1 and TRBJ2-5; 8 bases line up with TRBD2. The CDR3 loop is CSARGVAGRHQETQYF. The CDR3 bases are TGCAGTGCTCGCGGGGTAGCGGGAAGGCATCAAGAGACCCAGTACTTC.